The clone carrying this TCR beta chain appeared many times. This specimen belongs to a study of molecular identifiers for immune sequencing clone quantification. The CDR3 sequence is 16 residues long. Germline CDR1 and CDR2: LGHDT and YNNKEL (reference sequence). V lost 1 base, J lost 0 bases, and 11 bases lay in between. Naive CD8 sequencing libraries were generated from about 19,000 to 1,100,000 sorted cells, with 10%, 30% or 50% RNA as input. Naive CD8 T cells were sorted as CD8+CD4-CCR7+CD45RA+. MiXCR, applied by TCRdb to the PCR reads, yields one record per CDR3 protein. The repertoire holds approximately 670,000 distinct CDR3 sequences, about 20% seen once, with under 0.95% in the top ten.

The J gene is TRBJ2-3, the V gene TRBV3-1, with D unresolved. The sequence was obtained from a human donor in good health. Some libraries in this study had Jurkat cell RNA spiked in. Sequenced sample: naive CD8+ T cells from blood, with Jurkat cell RNA spiked in. As for subset: FACS-sorted CD8+CD4-CCR7+CD45RA+ naive T cells. The CDR3 region has the DNA TGTGCCAGCAGCCAAGGGTGGTCCGCTAGCACAGATACGCAGTATTTT. Its translation is CASSQGWSASTDTQYF.